The 13 T cell receptor beta chains below were found in one sample sequenced in a study of T cells in Graves' hyperthyroidism and ophthalmopathy (dated by TCRdb to about 2019). Library construction relied on multiplex PCR. Sequencing instrument: Illumina HiSeq 2000. TCR beta CDR3 regions were amplified from RNA transcripts. The first round of RT-PCR for the TCR CDR3 was performed with the HTBI primer set and the Qiagen OneStep RT-PCR kit. In TCRdb, the public reads were trimmed at Q25 with fastp and aligned with MiXCR, with productive beta chains retained. Entries that share a CDR3 protein sequence are merged under the most common genes and DNA. In all, the sample holds some 380,000 distinct CDR3 sequences, and roughly 14% of those were seen once. Of the sample, around 21% is held by the ten largest clones. Source material: blood. The receptor set was obtained from a man aged 25 to 45 with Graves' hyperthyroidism that later progressed to Graves' ophthalmopathy.

In this sample, this clonotype turned up a few times. The V gene is TRBV5-5, the J gene TRBJ2-3; D unclear. Trimming left V 3 bases short and J 0 bases short, with 11 bases between. From germline, CDR1 is SGHKS and CDR2 YYEKEE (reference sequence). This CDR3 region has 15 residues. In DNA form, the CDR3 reads TGTGCCAGCAGCTCCTTTTGGGGTAGCACAGATACGCAGTATTTT. Residues: CASSSFWGSTDTQYF.

This clonotype was seen ten or more times. V and J are TRBV24-1 and TRBJ1-4, with 8 bases identical to TRBD1. Germline values: CDR1 KGHDR, CDR2 SFDVKD. Trimming cost V 7 bases and J 8 bases; bases outside gene matches: 5. CDR3 length: 13 residues. The CDR3 spells CATSLTGAEKLFF. DNA of the CDR3: TGTGCCACCAGCCTGACAGGGGCGGAAAAACTGTTTTTT.

The gene calls are TRBV5-1 and TRBJ2-2, with a weak D call TRBD1 (5 bases). V was trimmed by 2 bases and J by 1 base, leaving 12 bases between them. The V gene's germline CDR1 is SGHRS and CDR2 YFSETQ. The CDR3 sequence is 16 residues long. CDR3 protein: CASSFPSDRNTGELFF. CDR3 nucleotides: TGCGCCAGCAGCTTTCCCTCAGACAGGAACACCGGGGAGCTGTTTTTT.

The CDR3 loop is CASSQDYLASEVGQFF. CDR3 sequence (DNA): TGTGCCAGCAGCCAAGATTATCTCGCGTCAGAAGTAGGGCAGTTCTTC. The V gene is TRBV14, the J gene TRBJ2-1; D remains ambiguous. This CDR3 is built from 16 residues. Germline CDR1 is SGHDN and CDR2 is FVKESK. V shed 0 bases and J shed 12 bases, with 21 bases lying between them.

Many counts were recorded for this clonotype. The genes are TRBV12-3 or TRBV12-4 and TRBJ1-2, with D uncertain. Trimming shortened V by 3 bases and J by 3 bases, and 11 bases separated the two germline ends. This CDR3 has 14 amino acids. The CDR3 here is CASSFPTDYYGYTF. CDR3 coding DNA: TGTGCCAGCAGTTTCCCGACGGATTACTATGGCTACACCTTC.

Only a few counts were recorded for this clonotype. This chain uses TRBV20-1 with TRBJ2-3; D possibly corresponds to TRBD2 (7 bases). The CDR3 runs 15 residues. Germline CDR1 is DFQATT and CDR2 is SNEGSKA (reference sequence). Trimming left V 7 bases short and J 4 bases short, with 21 bases between. CDR3 sequence reads: CSVELGGEWADTQYF. DNA for the CDR3: TGCAGTGTTGAGTTAGGGGGGGAATGGGCAGATACGCAGTATTTT.

The chain combines TRBV5-1 with TRBJ2-3; D perhaps matches TRBD2 (7 bases). Germline V gene data show CDR1 as SGHRS and CDR2 as YFSETQ. This CDR3 is built from 15 residues. V was shortened by 0 bases and J by 5 bases, with 13 bases between the two germline ends. DNA of the CDR3: TGCGCCAGCAGCTTGGAGGCAGGGGAGGGAGATACGCAGTATTTT. Protein product: CASSLEAGEGDTQYF.

This clonotype was counted at least ten times. The chain has TRBV6-1 and TRBJ2-2; 9 bases agree with TRBD1. The germline gives CDR1 MNHNS, CDR2 SASEGT. Unmatched junction bases numbered 9, after V lost 6 bases and J lost 4 bases. The CDR3 is 16 amino acids. CDR3 nucleotides: TGTGCCAGCAGGAACTTCCGGGACAGGGTCACCGGGGAGCTGTTTTTT. This codes for CASRNFRDRVTGELFF.

The V gene is TRBV27, the J gene TRBJ2-2, with 9 nucleotides matching TRBD1. V lost 5 bases, J lost 0 bases, and 4 bases stayed unmatched. Germline CDR1 and CDR2: MNHEY and SMNVEV (reference sequence). The CDR3 loop spans 16 amino acids. The CDR3, as DNA: TGTGCCAGCAGTACCCGGGACAGGGCGAACACCGGGGAGCTGTTTTTT. It is translated as CASSTRDRANTGELFF.

This clonotype showed up just a few times. The J gene is TRBJ1-1, the V gene TRBV20-1; unclear D gene. V was clipped by 4 bases and J by 5 bases, with 14 bases between them. Germline V gene sequence: CDR1 DFQATT, CDR2 SNEGSKA (reference sequence). The CDR3 has 13 amino acids. The CDR3 sequence: CSATKFTRTEAFF. CDR3 bases: TGCAGTGCTACAAAGTTCACAAGGACTGAAGCTTTCTTT.

Ten or more counts support this clonotype. The V and J genes are TRBV15 and TRBJ1-5, with unresolved D. The V end lost 0 bases, the J end lost 0 bases, and 9 bases lay between the germline ends. The germline V gene encodes CDR1 LNHNV and CDR2 YYDKDF (reference sequence). The CDR3 consists of 16 residues. The CDR3 coding sequence is TGTGCCACCAGCAGAGATAAGGGATATAGCAATCAGCCCCAGCATTTT. Its translation is CATSRDKGYSNQPQHF. Combining the CDR3 with reference TRBV15 and TRBJ1-5 gives the whole variable domain DAMVIQNPRYQVTQFGKPVTLSCSQTLNHNVMYWYQQKSSQAPKLLFHYYDKDFNNEADTPDNFQSRRPNTSFCFLDIRSPGLGDTAMYLCATSRDKGYSNQPQHFGDGTRLSIL.

This clonotype was seen many times. The chain is built from TRBV5-1 and TRBJ1-1; TRBD1 agrees at 8 bases. The germline gives CDR1 SGHRS, CDR2 YFSETQ. V lost 0 bases and J lost 3; bases outside the gene matches: 7. The CDR3 contains 16 residues. The CDR3 spells CASSLVAGGAYTEAFF. CDR3 nucleotide sequence: TGCGCCAGCAGCTTGGTGGCAGGGGGCGCGTACACTGAAGCTTTCTTT.

This clonotype was detected ten times or more. The chain recombines TRBV3-1 with TRBJ1-1; D possibly corresponds to TRBD1 (6 bases). The V gene's germline CDR1 is LGHDT and CDR2 YNNKEL (reference sequence). The length of the CDR3 is 14 residues. Between the trimmed V and J ends, which lost 6 bases and 2 bases, there was a span of 13 bases. CDR3 sequence reads: CASSRQELNTEAFF. In nucleotides, the CDR3 is TGTGCCAGCAGTCGACAGGAGCTTAACACTGAAGCTTTCTTT.